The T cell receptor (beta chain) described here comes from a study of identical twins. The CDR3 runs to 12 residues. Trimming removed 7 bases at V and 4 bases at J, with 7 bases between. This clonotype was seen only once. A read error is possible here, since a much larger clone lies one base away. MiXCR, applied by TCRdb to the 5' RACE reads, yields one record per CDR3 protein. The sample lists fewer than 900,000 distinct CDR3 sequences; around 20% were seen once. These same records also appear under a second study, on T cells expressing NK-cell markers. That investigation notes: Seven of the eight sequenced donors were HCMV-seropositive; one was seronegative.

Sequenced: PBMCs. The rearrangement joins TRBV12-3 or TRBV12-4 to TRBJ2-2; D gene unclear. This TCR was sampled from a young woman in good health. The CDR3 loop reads CASTRSTGELFF. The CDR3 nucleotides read TGTGCCAGCACTCGGAGCACCGGGGAGCTGTTTTTT.